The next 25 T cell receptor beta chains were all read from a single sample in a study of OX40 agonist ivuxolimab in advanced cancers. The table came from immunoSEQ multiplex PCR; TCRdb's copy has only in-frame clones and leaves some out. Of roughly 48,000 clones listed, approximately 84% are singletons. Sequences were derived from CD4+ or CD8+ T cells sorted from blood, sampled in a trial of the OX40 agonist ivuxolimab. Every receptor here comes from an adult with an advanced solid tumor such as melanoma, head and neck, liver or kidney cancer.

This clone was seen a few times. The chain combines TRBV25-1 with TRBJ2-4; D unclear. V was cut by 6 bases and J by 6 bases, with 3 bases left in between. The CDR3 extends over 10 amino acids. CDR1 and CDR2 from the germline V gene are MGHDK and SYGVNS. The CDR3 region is CASRGNIQYF. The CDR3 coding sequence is TGTGCCAGCAGAGGAAACATTCAGTACTTC.

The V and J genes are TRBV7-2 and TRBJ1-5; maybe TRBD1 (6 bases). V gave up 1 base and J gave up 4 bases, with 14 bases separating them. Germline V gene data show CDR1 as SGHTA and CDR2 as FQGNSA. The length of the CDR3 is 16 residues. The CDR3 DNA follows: TGTGCCAGCAGCTTAGTTGCGGGGGGCGGAAATCAGCCCCAGCATTTT. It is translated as CASSLVAGGGNQPQHF. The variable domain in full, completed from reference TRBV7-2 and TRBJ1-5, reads GAGVSQSPSNKVTEKGKDVELRCDPISGHTALYWYRQSLGQGLEFLIYFQGNSAPDKSGLPSDRFSAERTGGSVSTLTIQRTQQEDSAVYLCASSLVAGGGNQPQHFGDGTRLSIL.

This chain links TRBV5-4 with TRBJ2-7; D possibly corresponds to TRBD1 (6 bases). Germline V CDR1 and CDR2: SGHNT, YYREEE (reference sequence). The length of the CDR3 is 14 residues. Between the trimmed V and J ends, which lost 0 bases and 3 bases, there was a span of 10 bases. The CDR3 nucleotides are TGTGCCAGCAGCTTGGCGGGCAGGGGCTACGAGCAGTACTTC. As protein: CASSLAGRGYEQYF. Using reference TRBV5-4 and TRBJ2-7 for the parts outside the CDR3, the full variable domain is ETGVTQSPTHLIKTRGQQVTLRCSSQSGHNTVSWYQQALGQGPQFIFQYYREEENGRGNFPPRFSGLQFPNYSSELNVNALELDDSALYLCASSLAGRGYEQYFGPGTRLTVT.

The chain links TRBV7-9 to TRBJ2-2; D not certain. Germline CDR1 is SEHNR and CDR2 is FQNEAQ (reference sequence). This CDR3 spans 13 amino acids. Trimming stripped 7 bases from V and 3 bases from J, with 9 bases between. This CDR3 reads CASTLRDTGELFF. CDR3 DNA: TGTGCCAGCACCCTAAGGGACACCGGGGAGCTGTTTTTT.

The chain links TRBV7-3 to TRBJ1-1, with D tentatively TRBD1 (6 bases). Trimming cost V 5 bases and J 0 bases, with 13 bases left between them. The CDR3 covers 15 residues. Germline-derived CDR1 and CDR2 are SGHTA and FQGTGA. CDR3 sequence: CASSPRGAVNTEAFF. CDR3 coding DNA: TGTGCCAGCAGCCCGAGGGGGGCTGTGAACACTGAAGCTTTCTTT.

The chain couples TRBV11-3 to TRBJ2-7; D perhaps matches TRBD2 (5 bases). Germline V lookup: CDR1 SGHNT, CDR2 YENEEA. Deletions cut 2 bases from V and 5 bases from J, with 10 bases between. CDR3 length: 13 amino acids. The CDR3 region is CASSLRGPDEQYF. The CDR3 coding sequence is TGTGCCAGCAGCTTACGAGGGCCGGACGAGCAGTACTTC.

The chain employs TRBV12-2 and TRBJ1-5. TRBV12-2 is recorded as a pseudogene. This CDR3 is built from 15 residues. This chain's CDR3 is CASRLKGGEGQPQHF. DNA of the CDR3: TGTGCAAGTCGCTTAAAGGGGGGAGAGGGCCAGCCCCAGCATTTT.

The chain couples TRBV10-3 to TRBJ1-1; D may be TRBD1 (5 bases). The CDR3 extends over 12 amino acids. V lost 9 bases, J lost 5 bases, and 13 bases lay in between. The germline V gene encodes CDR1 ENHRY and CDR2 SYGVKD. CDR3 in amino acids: CAIVGDGTEAFF. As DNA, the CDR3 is TGTGCCATAGTAGGGGATGGGACTGAAGCTTTCTTT.

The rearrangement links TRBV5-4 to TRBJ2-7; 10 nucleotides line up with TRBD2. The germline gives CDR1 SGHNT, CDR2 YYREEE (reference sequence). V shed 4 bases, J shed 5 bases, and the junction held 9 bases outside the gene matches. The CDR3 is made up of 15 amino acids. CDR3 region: CASSLEGLATDEQYF. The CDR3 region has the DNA TGTGCCAGCAGCCTGGAGGGACTAGCGACGGACGAGCAGTACTTC.

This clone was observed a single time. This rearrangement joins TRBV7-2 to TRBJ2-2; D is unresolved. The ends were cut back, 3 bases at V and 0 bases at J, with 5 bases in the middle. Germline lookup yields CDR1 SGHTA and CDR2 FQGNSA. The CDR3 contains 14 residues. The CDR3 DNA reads TGTGCCAGCAGCTTGGCGGCGAACACCGGGGAGCTGTTTTTT. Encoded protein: CASSLAANTGELFF.

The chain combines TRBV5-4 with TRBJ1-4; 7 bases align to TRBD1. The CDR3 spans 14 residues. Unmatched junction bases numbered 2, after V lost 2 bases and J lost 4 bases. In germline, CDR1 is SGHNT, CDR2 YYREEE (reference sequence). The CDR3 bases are TGTGCCAGCAGCTTAGGGGGCTATAATGAAAAACTGTTTTTT. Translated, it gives CASSLGGYNEKLFF.

CDR3 nucleotides: TGTGCCAGCAGCAATCCAGGGGCGCGGGGTTACAATGAGCAGTTCTTC. It codes for CASSNPGARGYNEQFF. The chain couples TRBV28 to TRBJ2-1, with D possibly being TRBD1 or TRBD2 (6 bases each). V lost 6 bases and J 4 bases, leaving 19 bases between the germline ends. Per germline, CDR1 MDHEN and CDR2 SYDVKM. The CDR3 covers 16 residues.

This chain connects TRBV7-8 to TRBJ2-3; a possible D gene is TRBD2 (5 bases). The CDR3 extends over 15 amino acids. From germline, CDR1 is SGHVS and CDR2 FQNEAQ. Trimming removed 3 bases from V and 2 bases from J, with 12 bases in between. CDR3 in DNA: TGTGCCAGCAGCTTTAGGAGCGGCAACACAGATACGCAGTATTTT. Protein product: CASSFRSGNTDTQYF. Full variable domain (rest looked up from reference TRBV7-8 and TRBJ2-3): GAGVSQSPRYKVAKRGQDVALRCDPISGHVSLFWYQQALGQGPEFLTYFQNEAQLDKSGLPSDRFFAERPEGSVSTLKIQRTQQEDSAVYLCASSFRSGNTDTQYFGPGTRLTVL.

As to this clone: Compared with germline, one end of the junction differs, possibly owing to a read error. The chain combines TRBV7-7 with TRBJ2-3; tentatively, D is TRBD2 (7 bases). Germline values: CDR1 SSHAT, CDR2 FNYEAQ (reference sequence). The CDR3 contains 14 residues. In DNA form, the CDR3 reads TGTGCTAGCAGCTTGGGGGGGCAGAAAGATACGCAGTATTTT. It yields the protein CASSLGGQKDTQYF.

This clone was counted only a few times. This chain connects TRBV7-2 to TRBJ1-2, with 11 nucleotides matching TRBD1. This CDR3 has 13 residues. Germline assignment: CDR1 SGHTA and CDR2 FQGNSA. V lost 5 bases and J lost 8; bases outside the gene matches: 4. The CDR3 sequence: CASSRTGGEGYTF. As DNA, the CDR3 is TGTGCCAGCAGCCGGACAGGGGGCGAGGGCTACACCTTC. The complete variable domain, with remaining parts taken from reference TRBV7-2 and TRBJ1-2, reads GAGVSQSPSNKVTEKGKDVELRCDPISGHTALYWYRQSLGQGLEFLIYFQGNSAPDKSGLPSDRFSAERTGGSVSTLTIQRTQQEDSAVYLCASSRTGGEGYTFGSGTRLTVV.

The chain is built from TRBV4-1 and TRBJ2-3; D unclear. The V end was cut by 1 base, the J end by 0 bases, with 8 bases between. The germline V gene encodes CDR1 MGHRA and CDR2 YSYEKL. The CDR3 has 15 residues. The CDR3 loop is CASSQVQTSTDTQYF. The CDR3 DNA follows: TGCGCCAGCAGCCAAGTTCAAACTAGCACAGATACGCAGTATTTT.

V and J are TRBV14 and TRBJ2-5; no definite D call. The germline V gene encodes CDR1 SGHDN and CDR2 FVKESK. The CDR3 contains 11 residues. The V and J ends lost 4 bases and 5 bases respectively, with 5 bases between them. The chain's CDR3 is CASSRMETQYF. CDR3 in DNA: TGTGCCAGCAGCCGTATGGAGACCCAGTACTTC.

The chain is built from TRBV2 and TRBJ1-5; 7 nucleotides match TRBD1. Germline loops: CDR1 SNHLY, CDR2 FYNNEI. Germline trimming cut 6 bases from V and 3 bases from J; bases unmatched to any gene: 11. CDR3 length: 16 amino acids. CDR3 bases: TGTGCCAGCAGGGAGCGGACAGGCGATATCAATCAGCCCCAGCATTTT. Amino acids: CASRERTGDINQPQHF.

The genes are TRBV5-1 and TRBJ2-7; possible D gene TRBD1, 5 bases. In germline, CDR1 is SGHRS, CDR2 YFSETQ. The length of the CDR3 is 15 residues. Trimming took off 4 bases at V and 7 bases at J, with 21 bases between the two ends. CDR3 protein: CASSPESTADLEQYF. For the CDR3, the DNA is TGCGCCAGCAGCCCCGAGTCGACAGCCGACTTGGAGCAGTACTTC.

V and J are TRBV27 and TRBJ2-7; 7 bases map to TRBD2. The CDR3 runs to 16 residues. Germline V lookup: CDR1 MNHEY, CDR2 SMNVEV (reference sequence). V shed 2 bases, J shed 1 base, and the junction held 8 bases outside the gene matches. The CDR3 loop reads CASSLRGDLLSYEQYF. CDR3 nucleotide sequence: TGTGCCAGCAGTTTACGGGGGGACCTTTTATCCTACGAGCAGTACTTC.

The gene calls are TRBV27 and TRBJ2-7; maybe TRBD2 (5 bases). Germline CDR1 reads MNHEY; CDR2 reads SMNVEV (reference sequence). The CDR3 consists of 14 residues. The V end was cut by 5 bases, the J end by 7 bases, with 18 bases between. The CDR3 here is CASSALDTVAEQYF. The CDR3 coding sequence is TGTGCCAGCAGTGCACTAGATACAGTAGCGGAGCAGTACTTC.

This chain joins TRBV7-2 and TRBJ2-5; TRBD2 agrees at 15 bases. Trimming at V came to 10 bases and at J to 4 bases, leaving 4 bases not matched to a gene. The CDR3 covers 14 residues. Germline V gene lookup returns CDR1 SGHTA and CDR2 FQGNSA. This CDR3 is CATAGLAGGETQYF. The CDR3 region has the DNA TGTGCCACCGCGGGACTAGCGGGGGGAGAGACCCAGTACTTC.

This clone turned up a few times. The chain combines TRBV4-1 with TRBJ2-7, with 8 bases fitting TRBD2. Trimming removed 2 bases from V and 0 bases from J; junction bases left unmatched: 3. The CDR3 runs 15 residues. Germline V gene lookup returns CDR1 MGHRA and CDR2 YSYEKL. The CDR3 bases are TGCGCCAGCAGCCAACACGGACTAGCCTCCTACGAGCAGTACTTC. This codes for CASSQHGLASYEQYF.

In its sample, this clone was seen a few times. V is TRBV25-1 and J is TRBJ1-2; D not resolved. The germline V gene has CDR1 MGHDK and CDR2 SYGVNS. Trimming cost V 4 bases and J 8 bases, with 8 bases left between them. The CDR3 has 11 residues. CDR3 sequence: CASSAIGGYTF. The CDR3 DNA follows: TGTGCCAGCAGTGCTATCGGCGGCTACACCTTC.

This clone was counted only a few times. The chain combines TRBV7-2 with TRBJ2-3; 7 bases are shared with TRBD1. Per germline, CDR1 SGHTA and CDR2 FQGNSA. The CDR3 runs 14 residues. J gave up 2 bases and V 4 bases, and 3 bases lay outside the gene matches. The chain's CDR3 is CASSSDRVTDTQYF. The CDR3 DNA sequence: TGTGCCAGCAGCTCTGACAGGGTCACAGATACGCAGTATTTT.